Shown below are 14 T cell receptor beta chains from a single sample sequenced in a study of identifying expanded T cells in peripheral blood. Libraries were prepared by immunoSEQ multiplex PCR; TCRdb keeps only in-frame clonotypes and omits some of them. Seen here are some 72,000 clones, roughly 90% observed once, and the top ten hold over 2.5%. Sequenced material: blood. The receptors derive from a person aged 18 to 69 in good health.

The chain links TRBV4-3 to TRBJ2-1; no definite D call. CDR1 is LGHNA and CDR2 is YSLEER in the germline V gene. The V and J ends lost 0 bases and 6 bases respectively, with 12 bases between them. The CDR3 is made up of 15 amino acids. CDR3 coding DNA: TGCGCCAGCAGCCAAGAAGACCGAGCCGTCAATGAGCAGTTCTTC. It specifies CASSQEDRAVNEQFF.

This clone was recorded only once. V usage is TRBV25-1 and J usage is TRBJ2-3, with D perhaps matching TRBD2 (6 bases). The CDR3 loop spans 13 amino acids. V lost 7 bases, J lost 5 bases, and 13 bases lay in between. The germline V gene has CDR1 MGHDK and CDR2 SYGVNS. The CDR3 spells CASTLLGGDTQYF. The CDR3 bases are TGTGCCAGCACCCTCTTGGGGGGAGATACGCAGTATTTT.

The chain combines TRBV19 with TRBJ1-1; D is ambiguous. The CDR3 extends over 13 amino acids. V was trimmed by 4 bases and J by 1 base, leaving 7 bases between them. Germline V gives CDR1 LNHDA, CDR2 SQIVND (reference sequence). CDR3 sequence: CASSTAANTEAFF. CDR3 DNA: TGTGCCAGTAGTACCGCGGCGAACACTGAAGCTTTCTTT.

This chain connects TRBV6-5 to TRBJ1-2, with 8 bases matching TRBD1. The germline V gene encodes CDR1 MNHEY and CDR2 SVGAGI. V shed 7 bases and J 4 bases; nucleotides not matched to a gene: 11. CDR3 size: 15 residues. CDR3 sequence reads: CASTQGQGNGYGYTF. The CDR3 bases are TGTGCCAGCACCCAAGGACAGGGAAATGGCTATGGCTACACCTTC.

CDR3 in amino acids: CSVEVGTGTSYNEQFF. The CDR3 DNA follows: TGCAGCGTTGAAGTTGGGACAGGGACTTCTTACAATGAGCAGTTCTTC. The chain employs TRBV29-1 and TRBJ2-1; 9 bases align to TRBD1. Looked up from germline, CDR1 is SQVTM and CDR2 is ANQGSEA. J gave up 4 bases and V 1 base, and 8 bases lay outside the gene matches. This CDR3 region has 16 residues.

V gene TRBV7-2 combines with J gene TRBJ2-1, with TRBD2 matching over 10 bases. The trim removed 1 base at V and 10 bases at J, leaving 7 bases unmatched. The CDR3 covers 15 residues. Germline loops: CDR1 SGHTA, CDR2 FQGNSA. CDR3 in amino acids: CASSLELAGVGEQFF. In nucleotides, the CDR3 is TGTGCCAGCAGCTTAGAGCTAGCGGGAGTAGGAGAGCAGTTCTTC.

This clone was counted once. The rearrangement links TRBV29-1 to TRBJ1-2; D uncertain. The germline V gene encodes CDR1 SQVTM and CDR2 ANQGSEA. CDR3 length: 12 amino acids. V was trimmed by 2 bases and J by 4 bases, leaving 8 bases between them. The CDR3 reads CSVESPIYGYTF. CDR3 nucleotides: TGCAGCGTTGAATCCCCCATCTATGGCTACACCTTC.

The CDR3 loop reads CASSLRVAGGVKETQYF. CDR3 nucleotide sequence: TGTGCCAGCAGCTTAAGGGTAGCGGGAGGGGTTAAAGAGACCCAGTACTTC. The rearrangement links TRBV7-9 to TRBJ2-5; 11 nucleotides line up with TRBD2. V shed 2 bases and J 3 bases; nucleotides not matched to a gene: 8. This CDR3 has 17 residues. The germline gives CDR1 SEHNR, CDR2 FQNEAQ (reference sequence).

The rearrangement joins TRBV13 to TRBJ2-3; 10 bases agree with TRBD2. Germline loops: CDR1 PRHDT, CDR2 FYEKMQ (reference sequence). The CDR3 is 16 amino acids. After removal of 5 bases from V and 11 bases from J, the junction contained 16 bases not matched to a gene. In DNA form, the CDR3 reads TGTGCCAGCAGCCCATTGCGAGGAGCGGGAGGGGTAATGCAGTATTTT. This translates into CASSPLRGAGGVMQYF.

The chain is built from TRBV6-5 and TRBJ1-1; a weak D match, TRBD1 (6 bases). V shed 3 bases and J shed 1 base, with 12 bases lying between them. Germline values: CDR1 MNHEY, CDR2 SVGAGI. The CDR3 has 15 amino acids. The CDR3 DNA reads as TGTGCCAGCAGTTATTCTGGGACATCGAACACTGAAGCTTTCTTT. Its protein product is CASSYSGTSNTEAFF.

The V gene is TRBV5-1, the J gene TRBJ2-2; 10 nucleotides agree with TRBD1. V shed 4 bases and J 4 bases; nucleotides not matched to a gene: 7. The CDR3 is made up of 16 amino acids. In germline, CDR1 is SGHRS, CDR2 YFSETQ. The CDR3 region has the DNA TGCGCCAGCAGCCCGACAGGGGGCGCTTTCACCGGGGAGCTGTTTTTT. This codes for CASSPTGGAFTGELFF.

V is TRBV7-2 and J is TRBJ1-5, with TRBD1 as a possible D gene (5 bases). Germline loops: CDR1 SGHTA, CDR2 FQGNSA. V lost 0 bases, J lost 0 bases, and 6 bases lay in between. The CDR3 runs 15 residues. CDR3: CASSLAGRSNQPQHF. The CDR3 DNA follows: TGTGCCAGCAGCTTAGCGGGGCGTAGCAATCAGCCCCAGCATTTT.

For the CDR3, the DNA is TGCAGCGTTGATGGGGGGACAGCCACCGGGGAGCTGTTTTTT. This gives the protein CSVDGGTATGELFF. The chain recombines TRBV29-1 with TRBJ2-2, with D maybe TRBD1 (7 bases). The germline gives CDR1 SQVTM, CDR2 ANQGSEA. Trimming cost V 3 bases and J 4 bases, with 12 bases left between them. The CDR3 consists of 14 residues.

The table lists this clone with a count of one. The rearrangement uses TRBV28 and TRBJ2-1; 7 bases fit TRBD2. V was pared by 3 bases and J by 1 base, with 12 bases of the junction left unmatched. This CDR3 spans 18 amino acids. CDR1 is MDHEN and CDR2 is SYDVKM in the germline V gene. DNA of the CDR3: TGTGCCAGCAGTTTTCCACCGGGAGCGGGGCCGTCCTACAATGAGCAGTTCTTC. Protein: CASSFPPGAGPSYNEQFF.